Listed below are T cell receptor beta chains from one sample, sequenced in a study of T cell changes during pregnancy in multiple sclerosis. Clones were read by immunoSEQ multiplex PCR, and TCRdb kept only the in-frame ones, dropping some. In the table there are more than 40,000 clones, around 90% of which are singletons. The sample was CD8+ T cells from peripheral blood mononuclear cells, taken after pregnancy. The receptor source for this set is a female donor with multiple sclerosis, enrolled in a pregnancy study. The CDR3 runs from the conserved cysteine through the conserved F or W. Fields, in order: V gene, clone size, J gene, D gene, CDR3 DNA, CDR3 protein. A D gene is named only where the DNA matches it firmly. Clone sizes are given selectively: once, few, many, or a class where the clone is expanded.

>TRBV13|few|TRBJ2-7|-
TGTGCCAGCAGCTTACAGGGTTTCTCCTACGAGCAGTACTTC
CASSLQGFSYEQYF
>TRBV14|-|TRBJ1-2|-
TGTGCCAGCAGCCAACAGAACACCTATGGCTACACCTTC
CASSQQNTYGYTF
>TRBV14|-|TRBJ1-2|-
TGTGCCAGCAGCCAAGAACTGGACAGTGGATATGGCTACACCTTC
CASSQELDSGYGYTF
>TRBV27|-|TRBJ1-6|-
TGTGCCAGCAGTTCCGGGAACCAGTCACCCCTCCACTTT
CASSSGNQSPLHF
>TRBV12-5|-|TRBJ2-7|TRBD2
TGTGCTAGTGGTTCGGCGGCGGGGGGATCCTACGAGCAGTACTTC
CASGSAAGGSYEQYF
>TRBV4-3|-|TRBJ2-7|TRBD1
TGCGCCAGCAGCCCGAAAGGGGGCTCTACCGAGCAGTACTTC
CASSPKGGSTEQYF
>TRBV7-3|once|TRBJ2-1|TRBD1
TGTGCCAGCAGCCCTTCGACAGGGCCAAGCTACAATGAGCAGTTCTTC
CASSPSTGPSYNEQFF
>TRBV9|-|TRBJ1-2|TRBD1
TGTGCCAGCACCGGGACAGGGAACTATGGCTACACCTTC
CASTGTGNYGYTF
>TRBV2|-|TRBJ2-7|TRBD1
TGTGCCAGCAGTGAAGCGACAGGGGAGTACTTC
CASSEATGEYF
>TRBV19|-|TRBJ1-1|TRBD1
TGTGCCAGTAGTAGGGCCCAGGGGGGCACTGAAGCTTTCTTT
CASSRAQGGTEAFF
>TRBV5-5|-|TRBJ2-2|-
TGTGCCAGCAGCGCGGACTTAGCTAACACCGGGGAGCTGTTTTTT
CASSADLANTGELFF
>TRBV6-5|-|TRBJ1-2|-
TGTGCCAGCAGTCTAAGAGGCCTTGGCTACACCTTC
CASSLRGLGYTF
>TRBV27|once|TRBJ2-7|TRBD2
TGTGCCAGCAGTCTAGGGGGACTAGCGGTCTACGAGCAGTACTTC
CASSLGGLAVYEQYF
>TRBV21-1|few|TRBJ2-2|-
TGTGCCAGCAGCCCGCGGACTAGCGGGAGTCCCGGGGAGCTGTTTTTT
CASSPRTSGSPGELFF
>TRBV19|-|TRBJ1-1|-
TGTGCCAGTAGTATTGGCTTCACTGAAGCTTTCTTT
CASSIGFTEAFF
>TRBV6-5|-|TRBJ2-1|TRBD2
TGTGCCAGCAGACCCGGGACTAGCGGGAACAATGAGCAGTTCTTC
CASRPGTSGNNEQFF
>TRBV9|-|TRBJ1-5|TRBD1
TGTGCCAGCAGCGTAGCCGGGACAGAAAATCAGCCCCAGCATTTT
CASSVAGTENQPQHF
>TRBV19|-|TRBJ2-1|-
TGTGCCAGTGGGGACACCATTTACAATGAGCAGTTCTTC
CASGDTIYNEQFF
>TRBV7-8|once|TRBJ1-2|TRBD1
TGTGCCAGCAGCTCGCCGGGGACAGGGGGCGGTTTTGGCTACACCTTC
CASSSPGTGGGFGYTF
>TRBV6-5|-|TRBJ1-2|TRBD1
TGTGCCAGCAAAACAGGGGAGTCCTATGGCTACACCTTC
CASKTGESYGYTF
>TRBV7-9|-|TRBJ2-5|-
TGTGCCAGCAGCTTTCAGGGGAACGGGGAGACCCAGTACTTC
CASSFQGNGETQYF
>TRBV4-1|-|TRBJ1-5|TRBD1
TGCGCCAGCAGCCAAGAACCGAAGGGGCTAAGTCAGGGGGATAGCAATCAGCCCCAGCATTTT
CASSQEPKGLSQGDSNQPQHF
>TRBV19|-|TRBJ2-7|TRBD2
TGTGCCAGTAGTATCAGCGGGGGGGCCTACGAGCAGTACTTC
CASSISGGAYEQYF
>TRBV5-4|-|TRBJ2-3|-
TGTGCCAGCAGCATGGGGAGTGGTGTTCGCACAGATACGCAGTATTTT
CASSMGSGVRTDTQYF
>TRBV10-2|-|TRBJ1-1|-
TGCGCCACCGCGGCGGACAACTCTAACACTGAAGCTTTCTTT
CATAADNSNTEAFF